This T cell receptor (beta chain) was retrieved from a study of blood T cells in healthy people across ages (dated by TCRdb to between 2014 and 2017). Study-wide context: Template switching captured roughly one uniquely barcoded TCR beta cDNA molecule per two T cells in model experiments. Age-related changes in TCR beta repertoire diversity were measured in the study by deep sequencing normalized with unique cDNA molecular identifiers. Four age groups were formed from the donors: young (average 16 years), middle-aged (around 41), aged (62) and long-lived (about 80). To avoid experimental bias, donors of different ages were randomly spread across the sequencing lanes. For two donors (one aged 18 to 29 and one aged 80 or older), the study analyzed two additional independent replicas of 1 million unique cDNA reads from the same blood draw. Overall study results and their limits: The percentage of naive T cells measured by flow cytometry correlated strongly with observed TCR beta diversity. Since profiling was done on bulk unsorted PBMCs, naive and antigen-experienced compartments could not be conclusively compared. Observed TCR beta diversity per million T cells fell roughly linearly with age, and a significant reduction was already apparent by age around 39. The CMV infection status of donors was not known, potentially confounding age-related changes in expanded clonotypes. Estimates of total diversity based on one million sequenced T cells were regarded as lower bounds and as underestimates. Compared with the aged group, more naive CD4+ T cells, fewer expanded clones and increased TCR diversity were shown by the long-lived group, suggesting age selection.

The library was generated by 5' RACE. Sequencer: Illumina HiSeq 2500. A second PCR of 7 to 11 cycles was performed with a sample-barcoded 5' primer and a J-beta primer mix. A unique molecular identifier was introduced onto each TCR beta cDNA molecule by a template-switch 5' adaptor carrying 12 random nucleotides. Each sample yielded at least 2.5 million CDR3-containing paired-end reads. All of the RNA was converted into first-strand cDNA using the Mint cDNA synthesis kit, with a TRBC-specific oligonucleotide serving as the primer. Following uracil-DNA glycosylase treatment, a first 18-cycle PCR with universal primers M1SS and BC2_uni_R was performed on all cDNA. In the paper's pipeline: For normalization, 1 million high-quality reads, each with a distinct molecular identifier, were randomly selected from each sample. Instead of being binned into consensus sequences, reads that shared molecular identifiers were thrown out. MiTCR, run with a Q25 quality threshold and the strictest error-elimination algorithm, handled CDR3 identification, clonotype clustering and error correction. Lower-bound total TCR beta diversity was estimated with a nonparametric unseen species model using Euler transformation. The raw public data were reprocessed by TCRdb itself: fastp quality trimming at Q25, MiXCR clonotype calling, in-frame beta chains only. A single entry per CDR3 protein holds the most common genes and DNA from its merged rows. TCRdb assigned the V and J calls; the authors' analysis was not used. This sample is represented by roughly 1,500,000 distinct CDR3 sequences; around 39% of them were singletons. 6.5% to 10% of the sample is taken by the ten largest.

Systemically healthy Caucasian individuals from Russia, some 38 in total and aged about 6 to 95 years, were included as donors. Around 10 milliliters of peripheral blood were drawn from each donor into EDTA-treated Vacutainer tubes. Ficoll-Paque density-gradient centrifugation was used to isolate PBMCs, with at least 6.5 million obtained per sample. Trizol reagent was used to extract total RNA from the PBMCs, yielding at least 5 micrograms per sample. The percentages of naive CD45RAhigh/CD27high T cells were determined by flow cytometry on a PBMC aliquot from every donor. V sheds 3 bases and J sheds 10 bases, leaving 13 bases between their ends. Taken from cysteine to phenylalanine, the CDR3 has 13 residues. Only the CDR3 portion is preserved as DNA: 39 bases, with reading frame beginning at the first base. The germline V gene (reference sequence) yields SEHNR for CDR1 and FQNEAQ for CDR2. As to this clonotype: It has no known antigen specificity. The record has no base qualities; no much larger clone is one base away.

This clonotype originated in a young woman in good health. The sample comprised blood. The chain uses TRBV7-9 and TRBJ1-5; the D gene cannot be resolved reliably. The nucleotide sequence is TGTGCCAGCAGCTTCAGCCTCATGGGCCCCCAGCATTTT. Its protein reads: CASSFSLMGPQHF.